The following is a T cell receptor (beta chain) sequence with its context. What it recognizes is unknown. This sample stems from a study of T cells in Graves' hyperthyroidism and ophthalmopathy. From RNA transcripts, TCR beta CDR3 regions were amplified. A set of HTBI primers served as the primers for a first-round RT-PCR of the TCR CDR3. MiXCR, run by TCRdb on the multiplex PCR reads, gives a single entry per CDR3 protein. The table has approximately 610,000 distinct CDR3 sequences, 14% to 15% seen once. Study-wide findings and caveats: Most thyroid clonotypes expanded above 0.001 appeared in blood too. From stable hyperthyroidism, ophthalmopathy was separated by a 13 V-J model.

Investigators excluded patients with uncontrolled infection, other autoimmune disease, pregnancy or lactation. The V gene lost 6 bases and the J gene lost 2 bases, with 13 bases spanning the gap. The CDR3 totals 14 residues. Germline V gene sequence: CDR1 MDHEN, CDR2 SYDVKM. The TCR was taken from a woman in her thirties or forties with Graves' ophthalmopathy. Sequencing was carried out using blood. This chain connects TRBV28 to TRBJ2-5, with D possibly matching TRBD2 (7 bases). CDR3 sequence reads: CASSQGGAQETQYF. Here the CDR3 DNA reads TGTGCCAGCAGCCAAGGGGGGGCTCAAGAGACCCAGTACTTC.